The rows below give T cell receptor beta chains drawn from one sample of a study of cytomegalovirus exposure and HLA in healthy donors. The protocol was immunoSEQ multiplex PCR, while the TCRdb copy is restricted to in-frame clones and leaves out a portion. The table includes approximately 210,000 clones, about 80% detected once. The sample comprised PBMCs. The source of these receptors is a woman between 45 and 60 years old in good health and CMV-seropositive. The CDR3 runs from the conserved cysteine through the conserved F or W. The D gene is left open where the match is weak. Rows give clone size only sometimes, using once, few, many, or a class for an expanded clone.

d_gene	abundance	v_gene	j_gene	CDR3nt	CDR3aa
.	few	TRBV5-1	TRBJ1-1	TGCGCCAGCAGCCCGTTACAGGGGAACACTGAAGCTTTCTTT	CASSPLQGNTEAFF
TRBD1	.	TRBV5-1	TRBJ2-7	TGCGCCAGCAGCTCTTCCGGGACAGGCTACGAGCAGTACTTC	CASSSSGTGYEQYF
.	once	TRBV29-1	TRBJ2-1	TGCAGCGTTGAAGGAGGGCAGGAGACTTACAATGAGCAGTTCTTC	CSVEGGQETYNEQFF
TRBD1	.	TRBV7-2	TRBJ2-7	TGTGCCAGCAGCTTAGAGGGGACAGGGATTTACGAGCAGTACTTC	CASSLEGTGIYEQYF
.	.	TRBV6-6	TRBJ1-1	TGTGCCAGCATGTCAGGCAGGCCCAACACTGAAGCTTTCTTT	CASMSGRPNTEAFF
.	.	TRBV7-2	TRBJ1-5	TGTGCCAGCAGCTTACTGGGCAGGGATAGATCGAATAGCAATCAGCCCCAGCATTTT	CASSLLGRDRSNSNQPQHF
TRBD1	.	TRBV5-1	TRBJ1-1	TGCGCCAGCAGCGTGCTTGGGACAGGGAGCATGAACACTGAAGCTTTCTTT	CASSVLGTGSMNTEAFF
.	.	TRBV5-1	TRBJ1-1	TGCGCCAGCAGCTTCCCAGACAGGCTATCAGAAGCTTTCTTT	CASSFPDRLSEAFF
.	.	TRBV29-1	TRBJ1-5	TGCAGCGTGACCAATGGAGGGGTCGATCAGCCCCAGCATTTT	CSVTNGGVDQPQHF
TRBD2	.	TRBV6-4	TRBJ2-2	TGTGCCAGCAGTGAAACGGGACTAAACACCGGGGAGCTGTTTTTT	CASSETGLNTGELFF
.	.	TRBV28	TRBJ1-1	TGTGCCAGCAGTTTAAAGGGGGGGACGATCAACACTGAAGCTTTCTTT	CASSLKGGTINTEAFF
TRBD2	.	TRBV7-8	TRBJ2-7	TGTGCCAGCAGCCTAGGGACTAGGGGCTACGAGCAGTACTTC	CASSLGTRGYEQYF
TRBD1	.	TRBV28	TRBJ1-1	TGTGCCAGCGGTTTAAGGAGGGCAGGGGGTGAAGCTTTCTTT	CASGLRRAGGEAFF
TRBD1	.	TRBV5-1	TRBJ2-7	TGCGCCAGCAGCTCTACAGGGGGCTACGAGCAGTACTTC	CASSSTGGYEQYF
.	.	TRBV19	TRBJ1-6	TGTGCCAGTAGTATAGGCGGCCGGATTAATTCACCCCTCCACTTT	CASSIGGRINSPLHF
TRBD2	once	TRBV5-4	TRBJ2-1	TGTGCCAGCAGCTCGGGACTAGCGGGCTCCTACAATGAGCAGTTCTTC	CASSSGLAGSYNEQFF